The rows below give T cell receptor beta chains drawn from one sample of a study of blood T cell repertoires in COVID-19. Sequencing was performed with immunoSEQ multiplex PCR; in TCRdb, only in-frame clones are kept and a portion is missing. The sample yields roughly 41,000 clones, roughly 84% seen once. Sequencing was carried out using peripheral blood. These receptors were collected from a man aged 60 to 75 with active COVID-19. Each CDR3 is given with its conserved first and last residue. Each record gives: J gene, V gene, clone size, D gene, CDR3 DNA, CDR3 protein. A D gene is named only where the DNA matches it firmly. Expanded clones are given a class, and other clones once, few, many or no size at all.

j_gene: TRBJ2-7
v_gene: TRBV6-6
abundance: -
d_gene: TRBD1
CDR3nt: TGTGCCAGCAACCCCATACCCGGGACAGGGTTCTACGAGCAGTACTTC
CDR3aa: CASNPIPGTGFYEQYF

j_gene: TRBJ2-1
v_gene: TRBV5-6
abundance: once
d_gene: TRBD2
CDR3nt: TGTGCCAGCAGCTTGGTCCCTAGCGGGCAATCCTACAATGAGCAGTTCTTC
CDR3aa: CASSLVPSGQSYNEQFF

j_gene: TRBJ2-4
v_gene: TRBV11-2
abundance: -
d_gene: -
CDR3nt: TGTGCCAGCAGCCCGTCCCCAGGGAAAGAGGCCAAAAACATTCAGTACTTC
CDR3aa: CASSPSPGKEAKNIQYF

j_gene: TRBJ2-3
v_gene: TRBV28
abundance: -
d_gene: TRBD2
CDR3nt: TGTGCCAGCAGTGCCCCGCCGGGAGGGCGGGGTGGCACAGATACGCAGTATTTT
CDR3aa: CASSAPPGGRGGTDTQYF

j_gene: TRBJ1-5
v_gene: TRBV5-1
abundance: -
d_gene: -
CDR3nt: TGCGCCAGCAGCCCAGGGGCAGGGGACAATCAGCCCCAGCATTTT
CDR3aa: CASSPGAGDNQPQHF

j_gene: TRBJ2-7
v_gene: TRBV2
abundance: few
d_gene: -
CDR3nt: TGTGCCACCACCCGACTACCGCTACCCCCTTACGAGCAGTACTTC
CDR3aa: CATTRLPLPPYEQYF

j_gene: TRBJ2-5
v_gene: TRBV24-1
abundance: -
d_gene: -
CDR3nt: TGTGCCACCAGTGAACAGGGAGAGACCCAGTACTTC
CDR3aa: CATSEQGETQYF

j_gene: TRBJ1-2
v_gene: TRBV25-1
abundance: -
d_gene: TRBD1
CDR3nt: TGTGCCAGCAGTGGCAAAGGGACAGGGGAGAACTATGGCTACACCTTC
CDR3aa: CASSGKGTGENYGYTF

j_gene: TRBJ2-7
v_gene: TRBV29-1
abundance: -
d_gene: TRBD1
CDR3nt: TGCAGCGCCGCCCGGGGGTCGATAACAGGGGGCTACGAGCAGTACTTC
CDR3aa: CSAARGSITGGYEQYF

j_gene: TRBJ2-3
v_gene: TRBV3-1/TRBV3-2
abundance: -
d_gene: -
CDR3nt: TGTGCCAGCAGCCAAGGCCTAGCTCGTACAGATACGCAGTATTTT
CDR3aa: CASSQGLARTDTQYF

j_gene: TRBJ2-7
v_gene: TRBV28
abundance: -
d_gene: TRBD1
CDR3nt: TGTGCCAGCAGCTCCGGGACAGCTCCCTGGGAGCAGTACTTC
CDR3aa: CASSSGTAPWEQYF

j_gene: TRBJ1-6
v_gene: TRBV6-5
abundance: -
d_gene: -
CDR3nt: TGTGCCAGCAGCATCCGGGAGATAAGTTCACCCCTCCACTTT
CDR3aa: CASSIREISSPLHF

j_gene: TRBJ2-2
v_gene: TRBV9
abundance: few
d_gene: -
CDR3nt: TGTGCCAGCAGAACGACAGCGAACACCGGGGAGCTGTTTTTT
CDR3aa: CASRTTANTGELFF

j_gene: TRBJ2-3
v_gene: TRBV11-1
abundance: -
d_gene: -
CDR3nt: TGTGCCAGCAGCTTAGCAGGGGGTAGCACAGATACGCAGTATTTT
CDR3aa: CASSLAGGSTDTQYF

j_gene: TRBJ1-6
v_gene: TRBV11-2
abundance: -
d_gene: -
CDR3nt: TGTGCCAGCAGCTTAGAGGCAGACTATAATTCACCCCTCCACTTT
CDR3aa: CASSLEADYNSPLHF

j_gene: TRBJ2-2
v_gene: TRBV7-3
abundance: -
d_gene: TRBD1
CDR3nt: TGTGCCAGCAGCTTAGGGACAGGGCCCGGGGAGCTGTTTTTT
CDR3aa: CASSLGTGPGELFF

j_gene: TRBJ2-5
v_gene: TRBV19
abundance: -
d_gene: TRBD2
CDR3nt: TGTGCCAGTAAAACTAGCGGGAGGAAAGAGACCCAGTACTTC
CDR3aa: CASKTSGRKETQYF

j_gene: TRBJ1-5
v_gene: TRBV2
abundance: -
d_gene: TRBD1
CDR3nt: TGTGCCAGCAGTGAAGCAGGGGGCGATCAGCCCCAGCATTTT
CDR3aa: CASSEAGGDQPQHF

j_gene: TRBJ2-7
v_gene: TRBV5-1
abundance: -
d_gene: TRBD2
CDR3nt: TGCGCCAGCAGCTTGGTGGCTAGCGGAGGCTACGAGCAGTACTTC
CDR3aa: CASSLVASGGYEQYF

j_gene: TRBJ1-4
v_gene: TRBV18
abundance: -
d_gene: TRBD1
CDR3nt: TGTGCCAGCTCAAGGGACAGAGCAACTAATGAAAAACTGTTTTTT
CDR3aa: CASSRDRATNEKLFF

j_gene: TRBJ2-3
v_gene: TRBV9
abundance: -
d_gene: TRBD2
CDR3nt: TGTGCCAGCAGCCCCAAGGGGCGGGAGCTCGGAGATACGCAGTATTTT
CDR3aa: CASSPKGRELGDTQYF

j_gene: TRBJ2-1
v_gene: TRBV5-1
abundance: -
d_gene: -
CDR3nt: TGCGCCAGCAGTCCGACCGGACAACGGAGCTCCTACAATGAGCAGTTCTTC
CDR3aa: CASSPTGQRSSYNEQFF

j_gene: TRBJ1-1
v_gene: TRBV6-5
abundance: -
d_gene: -
CDR3nt: TGTGCCAGCAACCGGCGAGGGGAAGCTTTCTTT
CDR3aa: CASNRRGEAFF

j_gene: TRBJ2-5
v_gene: TRBV4-2
abundance: -
d_gene: TRBD2
CDR3nt: TGTGCCAGCAGCCAAGACCGGGGTCTAGCGGGAGTAGGGGGTCAAGAGACCCAGTACTTC
CDR3aa: CASSQDRGLAGVGGQETQYF

j_gene: TRBJ1-2
v_gene: TRBV2
abundance: -
d_gene: TRBD1
CDR3nt: TGTGCCAGCAGTGCCTTGACAGGGTCTGATGGCTACACCTTC
CDR3aa: CASSALTGSDGYTF

j_gene: TRBJ1-4
v_gene: TRBV3-1/TRBV3-2
abundance: -
d_gene: -
CDR3nt: TGTGCCAGCAGCCAACGACAGTTTAATGAAAAACTGTTTTTT
CDR3aa: CASSQRQFNEKLFF

j_gene: TRBJ2-7
v_gene: TRBV4-1
abundance: -
d_gene: -
CDR3nt: TGCGCCAGCAGCCAAGAATTCTGGCTAGCGCTCAGCTCCTACGAGCAGTACTTC
CDR3aa: CASSQEFWLALSSYEQYF

j_gene: TRBJ1-1
v_gene: TRBV19
abundance: -
d_gene: -
CDR3nt: TGTGCCAGTCTCCCGGGCGGGGTTGCGCGCACTGAAGCTTTCTTT
CDR3aa: CASLPGGVARTEAFF

j_gene: TRBJ1-2
v_gene: TRBV19
abundance: -
d_gene: TRBD1
CDR3nt: TGTGCCAGTAGTTTGACAGGGGGACCTTATGGCTACACCTTC
CDR3aa: CASSLTGGPYGYTF

j_gene: TRBJ2-3
v_gene: TRBV2
abundance: -
d_gene: TRBD2
CDR3nt: TGTGCCAGCAGTCGGACTAGCGGGACCACAGATACGCAGTATTTT
CDR3aa: CASSRTSGTTDTQYF

j_gene: TRBJ2-7
v_gene: TRBV12-3/TRBV12-4
abundance: -
d_gene: TRBD2
CDR3nt: TGTGCCAGCAGTTTCGGGAGGGATTACGAGCAGTACTTC
CDR3aa: CASSFGRDYEQYF

j_gene: TRBJ2-5
v_gene: TRBV6-2/TRBV6-3
abundance: -
d_gene: -
CDR3nt: TGTGCCAGCAGTTACTCGAAGATAGAATCCCAAGAGACCCAGTACTTC
CDR3aa: CASSYSKIESQETQYF

j_gene: TRBJ1-4
v_gene: TRBV5-1
abundance: -
d_gene: -
CDR3nt: TGCGCCAGCACCCCGGGAAGGCAGAATGAAAAACTGTTTTTT
CDR3aa: CASTPGRQNEKLFF

j_gene: TRBJ2-1
v_gene: TRBV3-1/TRBV3-2
abundance: -
d_gene: TRBD2
CDR3nt: TGTGCCAGCAGCCCCCCCTTCGTAGCGGGAGGGCCACGGATACGGAAGGAGCAGTTCTTC
CDR3aa: CASSPPFVAGGPRIRKEQFF

j_gene: TRBJ2-7
v_gene: TRBV6-1
abundance: -
d_gene: -
CDR3nt: TGTGCCAGCAGTGGACAGGCGCGGAACGAGCAGTACTTC
CDR3aa: CASSGQARNEQYF

j_gene: TRBJ2-7
v_gene: TRBV5-4
abundance: -
d_gene: -
CDR3nt: TGTGCCAGCAGCGAGGACGGGATCACCTCCTACGAGCAGTACTTC
CDR3aa: CASSEDGITSYEQYF

j_gene: TRBJ1-4
v_gene: TRBV7-9
abundance: -
d_gene: TRBD1
CDR3nt: TGTGCCAGCAGCTTCACCCATCCGGGACAGGGGGGTGAAAAACTGTTTTTT
CDR3aa: CASSFTHPGQGGEKLFF

j_gene: TRBJ1-5
v_gene: TRBV19
abundance: -
d_gene: -
CDR3nt: TGTGCCAGTAGTATAGAGAGACTCTTCAATCAGCCCCAGCATTTT
CDR3aa: CASSIERLFNQPQHF

j_gene: TRBJ2-1
v_gene: TRBV15
abundance: -
d_gene: -
CDR3nt: TGTGCCACCAGCAGAGATCGGGGGACCTACAATGAGCAGTTCTTC
CDR3aa: CATSRDRGTYNEQFF

j_gene: TRBJ2-1
v_gene: TRBV24-1
abundance: -
d_gene: TRBD1
CDR3nt: TGTGCCACCACTAAAAGCCCACAGGGGAGCTCCTACAATGAGCAGTTCTTC
CDR3aa: CATTKSPQGSSYNEQFF

j_gene: TRBJ2-7
v_gene: TRBV29-1
abundance: -
d_gene: -
CDR3nt: TGCAGCGTTGAAGAGGGGAGATACGAGCAGTACTTC
CDR3aa: CSVEEGRYEQYF

j_gene: TRBJ1-4
v_gene: TRBV18
abundance: -
d_gene: -
CDR3nt: TGTGCCAGCTCACTAAATGGCCCTAATGAAAAACTGTTTTTT
CDR3aa: CASSLNGPNEKLFF

j_gene: TRBJ1-5
v_gene: TRBV2
abundance: -
d_gene: -
CDR3nt: TGTGCCAGCACTCGGGGAGGGACACAAGATCAGCCCCAGCATTTT
CDR3aa: CASTRGGTQDQPQHF